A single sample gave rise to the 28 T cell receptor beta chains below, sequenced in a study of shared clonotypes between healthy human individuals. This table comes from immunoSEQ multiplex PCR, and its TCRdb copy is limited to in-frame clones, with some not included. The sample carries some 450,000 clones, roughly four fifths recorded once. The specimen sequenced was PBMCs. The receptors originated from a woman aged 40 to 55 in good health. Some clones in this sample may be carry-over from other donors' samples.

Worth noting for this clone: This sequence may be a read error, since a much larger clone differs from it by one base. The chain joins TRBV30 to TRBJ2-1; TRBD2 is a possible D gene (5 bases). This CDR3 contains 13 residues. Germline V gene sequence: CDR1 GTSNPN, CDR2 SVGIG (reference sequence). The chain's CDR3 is CAWSVGLANEQLF. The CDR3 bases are TGTGCCTGGAGTGTGGGCCTAGCCAATGAGCAGCTCTTC.

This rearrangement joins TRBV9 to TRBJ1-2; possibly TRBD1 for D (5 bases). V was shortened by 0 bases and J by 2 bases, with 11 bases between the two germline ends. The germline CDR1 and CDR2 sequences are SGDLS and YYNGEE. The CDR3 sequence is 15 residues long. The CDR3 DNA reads TGTGCCAGCAGCGTAGCGGCAGGGATAAACTATGGCTACACCTTC. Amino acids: CASSVAAGINYGYTF. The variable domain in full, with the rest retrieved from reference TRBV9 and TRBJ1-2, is DSGVTQTPKHLITATGQRVTLRCSPRSGDLSVYWYQQSLDQGLQFLIQYYNGEERAKGNILERFSAQQFPDLHSELNLSSLELGDSALYFCASSVAAGINYGYTFGSGTRLTVV.

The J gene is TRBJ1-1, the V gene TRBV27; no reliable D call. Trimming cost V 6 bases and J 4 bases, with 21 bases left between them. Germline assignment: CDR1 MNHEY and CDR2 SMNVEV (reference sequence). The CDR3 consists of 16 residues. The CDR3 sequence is CASSKGSIVGSTEAFF. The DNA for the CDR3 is TGTGCCAGCAGCAAGGGAAGTATAGTGGGGAGCACTGAAGCTTTCTTT.

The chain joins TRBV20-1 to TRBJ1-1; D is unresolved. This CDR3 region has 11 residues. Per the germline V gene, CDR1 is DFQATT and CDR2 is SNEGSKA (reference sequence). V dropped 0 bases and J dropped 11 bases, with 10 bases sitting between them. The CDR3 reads CSAREGGRAFF. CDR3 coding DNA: TGCAGTGCTAGAGAAGGAGGGCGGGCTTTCTTT.

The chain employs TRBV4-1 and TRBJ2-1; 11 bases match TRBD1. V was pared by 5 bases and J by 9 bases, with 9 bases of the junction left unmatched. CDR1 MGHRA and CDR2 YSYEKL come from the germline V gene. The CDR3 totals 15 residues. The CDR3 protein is CASSSGQGARSEQFF. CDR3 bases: TGCGCCAGCAGCTCAGGACAGGGGGCGCGCAGTGAGCAGTTCTTC.

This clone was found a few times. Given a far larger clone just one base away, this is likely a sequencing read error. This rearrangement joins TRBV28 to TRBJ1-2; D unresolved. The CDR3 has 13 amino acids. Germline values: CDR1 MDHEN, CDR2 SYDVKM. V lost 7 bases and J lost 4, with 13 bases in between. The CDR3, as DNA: TGTGCCAGCAAGGTGTGGGATCTCTATGGCTACACCTTC. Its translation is CASKVWDLYGYTF.

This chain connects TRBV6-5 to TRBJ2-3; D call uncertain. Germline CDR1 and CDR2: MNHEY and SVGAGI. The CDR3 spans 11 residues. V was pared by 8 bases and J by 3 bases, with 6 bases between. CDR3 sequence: CASGRTDTQYF. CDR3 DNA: TGTGCCAGCGGGCGGACAGATACGCAGTATTTT.

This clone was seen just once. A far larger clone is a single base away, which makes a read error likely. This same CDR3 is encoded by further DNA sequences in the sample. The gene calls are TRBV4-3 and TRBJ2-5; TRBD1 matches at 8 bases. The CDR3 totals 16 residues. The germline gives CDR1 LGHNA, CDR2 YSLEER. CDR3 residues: CASSQEAGTGGETQYF. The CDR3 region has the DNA TGCGCCAGCAGCCAAGAAGCCGGGACAGGCGGTGAGACCCAATACTTC.

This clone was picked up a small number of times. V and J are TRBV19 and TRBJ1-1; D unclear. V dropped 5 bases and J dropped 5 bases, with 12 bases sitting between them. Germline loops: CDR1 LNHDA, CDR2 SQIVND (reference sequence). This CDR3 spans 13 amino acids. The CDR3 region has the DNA TGTGCCAGTAGTCACACTTTGGAGACTGAAGCTTTCTTT. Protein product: CASSHTLETEAFF.

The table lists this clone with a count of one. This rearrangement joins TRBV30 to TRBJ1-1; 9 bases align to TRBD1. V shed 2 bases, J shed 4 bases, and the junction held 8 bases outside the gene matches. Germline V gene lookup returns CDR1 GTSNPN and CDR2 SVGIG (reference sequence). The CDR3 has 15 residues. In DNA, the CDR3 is TGTGCCTGGAGTAACCAGGGACAGGGAGGCACTGAAGCTTTCTTT. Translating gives CAWSNQGQGGTEAFF. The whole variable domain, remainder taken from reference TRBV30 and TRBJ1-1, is SQTIHQWPATLVQPVGSPLSLECTVEGTSNPNLYWYRQAAGRGLQLLFYSVGIGQISSEVPQNLSASRPQDRQFILSSKKLLLSDSGFYLCAWSNQGQGGTEAFFGQGTRLTVV.

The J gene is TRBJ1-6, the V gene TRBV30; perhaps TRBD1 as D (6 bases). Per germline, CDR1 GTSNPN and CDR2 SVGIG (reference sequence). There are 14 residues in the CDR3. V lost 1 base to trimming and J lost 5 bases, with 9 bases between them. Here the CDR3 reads CAWSGDMHNSPLHF. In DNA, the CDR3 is TGTGCCTGGAGTGGGGACATGCATAATTCACCCCTCCACTTT. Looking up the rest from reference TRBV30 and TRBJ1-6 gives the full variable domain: SQTIHQWPATLVQPVGSPLSLECTVEGTSNPNLYWYRQAAGRGLQLLFYSVGIGQISSEVPQNLSASRPQDRQFILSSKKLLLSDSGFYLCAWSGDMHNSPLHFGNGTRLTVT.

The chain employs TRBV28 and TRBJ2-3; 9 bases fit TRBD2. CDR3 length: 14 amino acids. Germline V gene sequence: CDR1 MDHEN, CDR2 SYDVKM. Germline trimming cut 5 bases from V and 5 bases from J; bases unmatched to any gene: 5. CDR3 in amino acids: CASSPLAGEDTQYF. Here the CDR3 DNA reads TGTGCCAGCAGTCCCTTAGCGGGAGAAGATACGCAGTATTTT. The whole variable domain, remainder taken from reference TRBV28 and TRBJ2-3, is DVKVTQSSRYLVKRTGEKVFLECVQDMDHENMFWYRQDPGLGLRLIYFSYDVKMKEKGDIPEGYSVSREKKERFSLILESASTNQTSMYLCASSPLAGEDTQYFGPGTRLTVL.

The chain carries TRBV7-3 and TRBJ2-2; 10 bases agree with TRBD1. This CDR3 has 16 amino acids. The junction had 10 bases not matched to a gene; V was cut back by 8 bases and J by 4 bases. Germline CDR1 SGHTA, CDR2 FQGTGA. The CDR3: CASSGTGVGLTGELFF. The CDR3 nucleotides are TGTGCCAGCTCCGGGACAGGGGTCGGTCTCACCGGGGAGCTGTTTTTT.

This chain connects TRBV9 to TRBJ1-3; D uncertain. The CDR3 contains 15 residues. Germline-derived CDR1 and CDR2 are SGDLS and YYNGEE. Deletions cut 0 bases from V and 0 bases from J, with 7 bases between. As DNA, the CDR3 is TGTGCCAGCAGCGTAGATGTGAGCTCTGGAAACACCATATATTTT. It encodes CASSVDVSSGNTIYF.

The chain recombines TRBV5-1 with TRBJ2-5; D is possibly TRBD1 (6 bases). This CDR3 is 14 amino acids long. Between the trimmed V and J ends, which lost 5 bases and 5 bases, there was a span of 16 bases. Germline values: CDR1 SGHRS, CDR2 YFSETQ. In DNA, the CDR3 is TGCGCCAGCAGGTGGGGGCTAGCTCAGGAGACCCAGTACTTC. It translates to CASRWGLAQETQYF.

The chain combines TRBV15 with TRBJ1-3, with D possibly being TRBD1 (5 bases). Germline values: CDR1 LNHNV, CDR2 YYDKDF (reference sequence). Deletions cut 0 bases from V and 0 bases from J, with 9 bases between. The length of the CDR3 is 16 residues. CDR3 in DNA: TGTGCCACCAGCAGAGATCGGGGCAACTCTGGAAACACCATATATTTT. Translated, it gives CATSRDRGNSGNTIYF.

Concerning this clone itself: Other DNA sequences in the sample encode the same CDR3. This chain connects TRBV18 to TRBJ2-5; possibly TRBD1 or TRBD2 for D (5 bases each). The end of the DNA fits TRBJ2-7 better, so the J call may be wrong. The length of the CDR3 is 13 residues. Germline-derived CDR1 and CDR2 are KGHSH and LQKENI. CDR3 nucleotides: TGTGCCAGCTCACCGATGACAGAGGGCGAGCAGTACTTC. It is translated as CASSPMTEGEQYF.

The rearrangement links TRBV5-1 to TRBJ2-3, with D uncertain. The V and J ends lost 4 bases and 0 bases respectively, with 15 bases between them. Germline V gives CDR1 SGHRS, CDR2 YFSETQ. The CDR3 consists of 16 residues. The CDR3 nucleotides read TGCGCCAGCAGCCCCGACGCCTCCTCTAGCACAGATACGCAGTATTTT. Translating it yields CASSPDASSSTDTQYF.

The CDR3 bases are TGTGCCAGCAGCCGCGGAGGGACTAGCGGGAGGAATGAGCAGTTCTTC. Protein product: CASSRGGTSGRNEQFF. The genes are TRBV7-9 and TRBJ2-1; 15 positions agree with TRBD2. Trimming took 5 bases from V and 7 from J; bases not matched to a gene: 6. CDR1 is SEHNR, CDR2 FQNEAQ, per germline (reference sequence). CDR3 length: 16 amino acids.

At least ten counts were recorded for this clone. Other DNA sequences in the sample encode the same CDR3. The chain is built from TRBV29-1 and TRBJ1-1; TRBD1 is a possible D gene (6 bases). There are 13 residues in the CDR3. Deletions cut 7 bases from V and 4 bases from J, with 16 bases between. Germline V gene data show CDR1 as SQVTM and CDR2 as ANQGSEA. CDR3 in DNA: TGCAGCGCTGTGAACAGGGACGCCACTGAAGCTTTCTTT. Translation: CSAVNRDATEAFF.

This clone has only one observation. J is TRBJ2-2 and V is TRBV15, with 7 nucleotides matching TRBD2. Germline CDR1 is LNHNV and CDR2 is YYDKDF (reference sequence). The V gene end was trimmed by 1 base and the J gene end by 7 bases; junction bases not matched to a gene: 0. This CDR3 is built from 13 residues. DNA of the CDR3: TGTGCCACCAGCAGAGGGACTAGCGGGGAGCTGTTTTTT. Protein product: CATSRGTSGELFF.

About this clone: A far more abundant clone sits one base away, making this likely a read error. CDR3 bases: TGCAGCATTGAAGGTGCTGAGGGACAGGGGGCCTGGAGGACTGAAGCTTTCTTT. Its protein product is CSIEGAEGQGAWRTEAFF. The V gene is TRBV29-1, the J gene TRBJ1-1; 12 nucleotides agree with TRBD1. This CDR3 region has 18 residues. The germline V gene encodes CDR1 SQVTM and CDR2 ANQGSEA.

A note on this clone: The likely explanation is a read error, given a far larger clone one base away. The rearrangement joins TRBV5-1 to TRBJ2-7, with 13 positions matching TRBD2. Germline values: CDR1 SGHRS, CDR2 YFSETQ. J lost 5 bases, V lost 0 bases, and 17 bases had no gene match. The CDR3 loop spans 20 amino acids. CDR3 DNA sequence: TGCGCCAGCAGCTTGGACTGGGGACTAGCGGGACTCACCCCCACCCACGAGCAGTACTTC. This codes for CASSLDWGLAGLTPTHEQYF.

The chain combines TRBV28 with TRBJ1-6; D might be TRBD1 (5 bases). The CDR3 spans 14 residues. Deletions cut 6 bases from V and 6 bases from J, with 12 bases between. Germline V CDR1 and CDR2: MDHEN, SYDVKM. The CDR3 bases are TGTGCCAGCAGATCCGGGACGGCTAATTCACCCCTCCACTTT. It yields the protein CASRSGTANSPLHF.

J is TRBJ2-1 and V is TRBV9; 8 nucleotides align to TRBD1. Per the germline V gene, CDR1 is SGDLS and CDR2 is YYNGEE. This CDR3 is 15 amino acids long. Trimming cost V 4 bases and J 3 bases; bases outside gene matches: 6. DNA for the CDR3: TGTGCCAGCAGCCCCCCGGGACAGGACTACAATGAGCAGTTCTTC. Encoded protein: CASSPPGQDYNEQFF.

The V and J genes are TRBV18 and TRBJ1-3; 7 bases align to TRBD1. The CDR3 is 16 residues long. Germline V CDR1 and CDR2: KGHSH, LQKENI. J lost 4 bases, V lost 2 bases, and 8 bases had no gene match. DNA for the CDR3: TGTGCCAGCTCACCAGGGACAGCCAACGCCGGAAACACCATATATTTT. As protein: CASSPGTANAGNTIYF.

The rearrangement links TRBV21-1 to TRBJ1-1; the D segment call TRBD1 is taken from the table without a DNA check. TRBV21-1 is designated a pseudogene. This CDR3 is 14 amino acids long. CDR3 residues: CASSGRQAHTEAFF. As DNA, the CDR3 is TGTGCCAGCAGCGGGCGACAGGCTCACACTGAAGCTTTCTTT.

CDR3 loop: CASSRTTGNTEAFF. The CDR3 DNA reads TGTGCCAGCTCACGAACGACAGGGAACACTGAAGCTTTCTTT. V and J are TRBV18 and TRBJ1-1; D is perhaps TRBD1 (6 bases). Germline CDR1 and CDR2: KGHSH and LQKENI. Trimming took off 4 bases at V and 1 base at J, with 10 bases between the two ends. This CDR3 spans 14 amino acids.